Included here is one TCR beta chain sequence, with context. Its antigen has not been determined. No much larger clone exists at a distance of one base, and base qualities are not known. The data are from a study of blood T cell repertoires in COVID-19 (dated by TCRdb to 2018 to 2020). The study in broad terms: Collaborator samples came from the United States, Italy and Spain and covered acute and convalescent phases of COVID-19. The prospective study material was composed of cDNA or gDNA derived from T cells, B-cell-depleted T cells, or PBMCs. Subjects who had been exposed to COVID-19, were actively infected with it, or had recovered from it provided the deeply sampled blood TCRbeta repertoires that made up the dataset. The repertoires were made available in a free public database intended to serve as a resource for research on the immune response to SARS-CoV-2. Samples came from the ongoing ImmuneRACE study (first 160 participants) plus 1,254 subjects from 6 global collaborators. Sample metadata almost always included a de-identified subject ID, COVID-19 status, age in years and sex. Where available, HLA class I and class II types were taken from metadata supplied by the sample provider and were not determined by assay-based typing. General study outcomes and caveats: The amount of clinical and demographic metadata varied by source and participant and was provided uncurated.

Participants in the prospective study were enrolled through a virtual design, were aged about 18 to 90 years, and lived in about two dozen United States geographic areas. In the prospective study, participants were assigned to cohorts based on the clinical history participants reported in a screening survey and a study questionnaire. Recovered participants in ImmuneRACE Cohort 3 were defined by two consecutive negative NP/OP PCR tests, clearance by a healthcare professional, or resolution of symptoms. Mobile phlebotomists in the prospective study collected whole blood, serum and a nasopharyngeal or oropharyngeal swab from every participant. Prospective study participants could optionally give additional blood draws and questionnaires over a roughly two-month period. Prospective study blood samples were shipped either frozen or at room temperature before DNA extraction. TCRbeta CDR3 regions were amplified from genomic DNA using the immunoSEQ Assay, a bias-controlled multiplex PCR. As for how the authors treated the data: Within the assay, amplification of reference gene primers was used to estimate how many nucleated cells each sample contained. To quantify the absolute abundance of each unique TCRbeta CDR3 rearrangement, sequence reads were collapsed and filtered. For each sample, productive Simpson clonality was calculated as the square root of Simpson's diversity index across productive rearrangements. TCRdb's version of the immuneACCESS table is confined to in-frame rearrangements and falls short of the full clone set. An unresolved V gene accounts for under half of the shortfall where checked; the remainder is of unknown origin. That table furnishes V, J and clone size, whereas the DNA furnished D and trimming. The sample includes approximately 300,000 clones, with roughly 89% observed a single time. Of the sample, roughly a tenth falls within the top ten clones.

This clonotype originated in a woman in her twenties or thirties who had recovered from COVID-19. The sample comprised PBMCs or T cells enriched from blood (not recorded which).

The CDR3: CASSPLAGVYEQYF. The DNA is as follows: TGTGCCAGCAGCCCCCTAGCGGGAGTCTACGAGCAGTACTTC. The chain links TRBV7-2 with TRBJ2-7; TRBD2 agrees with 10 junctional bases. Inclusive of the bounding cysteine and phenylalanine, the CDR3 is 14 residues long. CDR3 DNA only is kept here, 42 bases in frame from base 1. Unmatched junction bases come to 4, with V trimmed by 5 bases and J by 3 bases. CDR1 SGHTA and CDR2 FQGNSA were looked up in the germline V gene.